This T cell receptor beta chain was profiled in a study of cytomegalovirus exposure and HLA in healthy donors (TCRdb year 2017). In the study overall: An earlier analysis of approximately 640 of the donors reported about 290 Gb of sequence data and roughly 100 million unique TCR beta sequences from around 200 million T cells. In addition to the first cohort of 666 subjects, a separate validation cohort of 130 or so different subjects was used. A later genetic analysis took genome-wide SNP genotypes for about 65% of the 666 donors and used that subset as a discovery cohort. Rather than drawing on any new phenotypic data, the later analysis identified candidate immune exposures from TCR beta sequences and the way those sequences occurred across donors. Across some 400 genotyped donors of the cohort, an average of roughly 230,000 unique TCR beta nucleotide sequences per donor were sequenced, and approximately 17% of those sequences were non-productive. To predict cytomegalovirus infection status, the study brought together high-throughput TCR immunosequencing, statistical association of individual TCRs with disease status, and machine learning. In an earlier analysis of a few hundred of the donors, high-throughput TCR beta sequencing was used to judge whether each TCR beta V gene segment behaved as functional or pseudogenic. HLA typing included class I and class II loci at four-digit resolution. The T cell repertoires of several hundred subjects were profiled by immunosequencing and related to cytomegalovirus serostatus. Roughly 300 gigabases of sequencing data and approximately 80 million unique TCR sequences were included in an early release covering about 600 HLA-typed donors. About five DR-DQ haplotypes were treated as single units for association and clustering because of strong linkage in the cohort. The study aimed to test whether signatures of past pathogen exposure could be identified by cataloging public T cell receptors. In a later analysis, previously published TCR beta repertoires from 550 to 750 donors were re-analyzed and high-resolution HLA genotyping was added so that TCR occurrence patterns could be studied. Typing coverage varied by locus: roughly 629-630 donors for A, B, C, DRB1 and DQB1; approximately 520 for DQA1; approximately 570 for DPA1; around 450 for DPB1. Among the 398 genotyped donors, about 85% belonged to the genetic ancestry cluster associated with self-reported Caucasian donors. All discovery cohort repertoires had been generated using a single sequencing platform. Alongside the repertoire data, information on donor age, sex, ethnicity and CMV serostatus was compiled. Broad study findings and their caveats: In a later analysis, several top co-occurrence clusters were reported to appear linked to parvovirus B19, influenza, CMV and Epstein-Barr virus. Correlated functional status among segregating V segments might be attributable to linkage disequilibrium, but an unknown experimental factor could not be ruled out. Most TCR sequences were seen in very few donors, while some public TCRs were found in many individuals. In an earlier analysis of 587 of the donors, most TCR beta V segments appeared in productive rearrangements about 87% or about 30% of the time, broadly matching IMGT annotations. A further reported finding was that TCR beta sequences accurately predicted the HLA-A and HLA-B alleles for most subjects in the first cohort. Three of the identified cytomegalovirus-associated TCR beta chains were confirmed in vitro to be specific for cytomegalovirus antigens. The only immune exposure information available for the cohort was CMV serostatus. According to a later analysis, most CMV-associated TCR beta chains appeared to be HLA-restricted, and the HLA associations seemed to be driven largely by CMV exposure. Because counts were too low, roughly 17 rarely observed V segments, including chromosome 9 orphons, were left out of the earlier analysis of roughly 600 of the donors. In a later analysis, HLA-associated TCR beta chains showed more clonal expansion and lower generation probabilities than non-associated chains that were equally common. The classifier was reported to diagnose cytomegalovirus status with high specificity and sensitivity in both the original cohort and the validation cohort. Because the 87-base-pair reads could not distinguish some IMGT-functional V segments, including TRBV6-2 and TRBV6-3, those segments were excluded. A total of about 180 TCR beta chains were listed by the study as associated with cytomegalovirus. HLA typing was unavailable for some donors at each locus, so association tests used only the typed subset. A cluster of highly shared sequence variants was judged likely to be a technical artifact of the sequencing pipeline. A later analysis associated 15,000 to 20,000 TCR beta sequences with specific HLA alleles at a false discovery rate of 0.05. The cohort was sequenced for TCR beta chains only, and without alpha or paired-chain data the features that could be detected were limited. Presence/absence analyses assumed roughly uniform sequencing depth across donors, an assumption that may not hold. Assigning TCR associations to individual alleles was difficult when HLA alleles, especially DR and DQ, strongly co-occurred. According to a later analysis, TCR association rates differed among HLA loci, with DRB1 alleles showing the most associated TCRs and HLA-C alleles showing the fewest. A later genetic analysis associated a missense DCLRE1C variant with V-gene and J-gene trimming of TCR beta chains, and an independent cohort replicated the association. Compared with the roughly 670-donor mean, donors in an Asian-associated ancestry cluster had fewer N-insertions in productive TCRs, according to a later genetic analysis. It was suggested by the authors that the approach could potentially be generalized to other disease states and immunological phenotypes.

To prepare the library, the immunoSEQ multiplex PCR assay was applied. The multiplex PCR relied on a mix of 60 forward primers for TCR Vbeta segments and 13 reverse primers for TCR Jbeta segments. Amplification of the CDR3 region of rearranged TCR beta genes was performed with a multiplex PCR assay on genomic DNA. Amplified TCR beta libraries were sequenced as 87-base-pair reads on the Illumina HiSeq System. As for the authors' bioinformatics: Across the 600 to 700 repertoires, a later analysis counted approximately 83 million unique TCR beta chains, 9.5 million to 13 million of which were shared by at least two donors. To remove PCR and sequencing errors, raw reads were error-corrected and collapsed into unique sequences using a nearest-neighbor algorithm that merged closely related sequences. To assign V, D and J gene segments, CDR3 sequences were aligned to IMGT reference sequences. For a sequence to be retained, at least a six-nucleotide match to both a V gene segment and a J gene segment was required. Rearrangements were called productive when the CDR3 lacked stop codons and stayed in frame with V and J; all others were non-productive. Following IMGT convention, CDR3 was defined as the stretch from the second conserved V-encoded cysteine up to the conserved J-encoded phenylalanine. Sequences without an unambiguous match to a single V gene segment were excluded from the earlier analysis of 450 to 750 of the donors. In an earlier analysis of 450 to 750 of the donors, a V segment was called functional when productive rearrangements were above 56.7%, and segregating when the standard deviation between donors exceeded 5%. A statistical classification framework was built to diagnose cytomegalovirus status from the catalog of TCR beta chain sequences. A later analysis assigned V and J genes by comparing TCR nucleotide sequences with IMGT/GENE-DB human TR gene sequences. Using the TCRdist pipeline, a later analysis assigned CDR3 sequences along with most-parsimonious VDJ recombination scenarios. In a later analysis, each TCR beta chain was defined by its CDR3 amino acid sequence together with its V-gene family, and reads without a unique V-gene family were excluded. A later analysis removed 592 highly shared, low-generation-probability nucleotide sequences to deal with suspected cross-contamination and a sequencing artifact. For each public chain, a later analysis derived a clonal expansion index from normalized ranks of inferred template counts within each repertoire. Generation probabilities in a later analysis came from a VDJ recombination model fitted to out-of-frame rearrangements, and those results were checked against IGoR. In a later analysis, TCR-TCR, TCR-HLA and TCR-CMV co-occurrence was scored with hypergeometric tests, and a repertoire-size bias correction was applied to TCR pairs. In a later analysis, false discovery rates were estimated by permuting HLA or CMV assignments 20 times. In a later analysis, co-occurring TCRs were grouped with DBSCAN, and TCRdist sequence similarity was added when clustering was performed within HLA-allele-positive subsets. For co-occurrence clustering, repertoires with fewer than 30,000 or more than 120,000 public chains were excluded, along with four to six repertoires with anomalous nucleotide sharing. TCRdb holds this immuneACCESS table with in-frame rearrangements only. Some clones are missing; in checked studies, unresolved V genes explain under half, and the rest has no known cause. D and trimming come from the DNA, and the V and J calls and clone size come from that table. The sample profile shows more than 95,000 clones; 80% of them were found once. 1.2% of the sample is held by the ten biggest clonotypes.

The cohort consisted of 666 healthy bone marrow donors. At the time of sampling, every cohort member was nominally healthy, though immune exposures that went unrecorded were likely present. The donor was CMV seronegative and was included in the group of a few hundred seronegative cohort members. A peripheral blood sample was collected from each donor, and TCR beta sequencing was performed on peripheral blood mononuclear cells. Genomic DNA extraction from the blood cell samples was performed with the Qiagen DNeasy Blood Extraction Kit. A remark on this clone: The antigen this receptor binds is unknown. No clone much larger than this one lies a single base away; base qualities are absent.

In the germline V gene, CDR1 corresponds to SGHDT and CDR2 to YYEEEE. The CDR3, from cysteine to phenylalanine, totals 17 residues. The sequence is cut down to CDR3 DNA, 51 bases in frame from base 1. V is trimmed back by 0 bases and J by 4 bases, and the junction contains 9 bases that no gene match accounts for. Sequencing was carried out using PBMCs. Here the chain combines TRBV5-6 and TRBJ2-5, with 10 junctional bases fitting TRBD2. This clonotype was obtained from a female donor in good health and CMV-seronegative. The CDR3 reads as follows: CASSLASLAGAGETQYF. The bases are TGTGCCAGCAGCTTGGCGAGTCTAGCGGGAGCTGGAGAGACCCAGTACTTC. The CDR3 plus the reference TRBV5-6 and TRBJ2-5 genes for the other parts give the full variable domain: DAGVTQSPTHLIKTRGQQVTLRCSPKSGHDTVSWYQQALGQGPQFIFQYYEEEERQRGNFPDRFSGHQFPNYSSELNVNALLLGDSALYLCASSLASLAGAGETQYFGPGTRLLVL.